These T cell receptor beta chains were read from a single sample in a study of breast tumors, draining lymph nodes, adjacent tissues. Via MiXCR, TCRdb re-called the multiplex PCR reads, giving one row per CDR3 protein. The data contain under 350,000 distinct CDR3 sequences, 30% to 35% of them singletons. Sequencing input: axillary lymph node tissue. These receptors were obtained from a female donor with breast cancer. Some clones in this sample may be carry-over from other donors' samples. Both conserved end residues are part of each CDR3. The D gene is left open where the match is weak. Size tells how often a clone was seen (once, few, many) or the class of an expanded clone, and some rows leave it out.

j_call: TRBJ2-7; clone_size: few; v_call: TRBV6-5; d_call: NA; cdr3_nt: TGTGCCAGCAGTTACTCAATTTCTCGTGCCGACAGGTCCTACGAGCAGTACTTT; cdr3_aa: CASSYSISRADRSYEQYF
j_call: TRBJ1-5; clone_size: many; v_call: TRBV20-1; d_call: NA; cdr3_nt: TGCAGTACGTACAGGGTCGTCAATCAGCCCCAGCATTTT; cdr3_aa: CSTYRVVNQPQHF
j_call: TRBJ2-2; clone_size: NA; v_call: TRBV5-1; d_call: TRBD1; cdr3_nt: TGCGCCAGCAGGATGGGGACAGGGACTAACACCGGGGAGCTGTTTTTT; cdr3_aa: CASRMGTGTNTGELFF
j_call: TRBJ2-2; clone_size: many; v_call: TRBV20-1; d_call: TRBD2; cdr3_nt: TGCAGTGCCAAAGCGGGAGCGGGCACCGGGGAGCTGTTTTTT; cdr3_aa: CSAKAGAGTGELFF
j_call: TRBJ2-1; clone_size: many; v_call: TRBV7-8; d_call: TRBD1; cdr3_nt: TGTGCCAGCAGCGTCCACCCCGGGACAGGGGGGTACAATGAGCAGTTCTTC; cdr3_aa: CASSVHPGTGGYNEQFF
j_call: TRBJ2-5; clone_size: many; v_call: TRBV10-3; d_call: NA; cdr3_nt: TGTGCCATCAGTGAGTCGAGCAGGGGAGAGACCCAGTACTTC; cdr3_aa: CAISESSRGETQYF
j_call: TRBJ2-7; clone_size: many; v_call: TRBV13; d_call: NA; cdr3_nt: TGTGCCACCGTACCGACCCCGTTAGTGGAGCAGTACTTC; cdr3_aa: CATVPTPLVEQYF
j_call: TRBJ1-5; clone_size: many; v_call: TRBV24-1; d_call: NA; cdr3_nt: TGTGCCACCAGTGATCACGAAAGCCAGCCCCAGCATTTT; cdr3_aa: CATSDHESQPQHF
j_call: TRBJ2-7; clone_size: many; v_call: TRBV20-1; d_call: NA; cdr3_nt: TGCAGTGCTAGAGATCGGACCACCTACGAGCAGTACTTC; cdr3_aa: CSARDRTTYEQYF
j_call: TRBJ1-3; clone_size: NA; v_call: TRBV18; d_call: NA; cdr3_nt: TGTGCCAGCTCACCGGGAGGGGACACCATATATTTT; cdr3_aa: CASSPGGDTIYF
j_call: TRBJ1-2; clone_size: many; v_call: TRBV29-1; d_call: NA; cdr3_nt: TGTATGGTTGCCCAGGGAGTCAACTATGGCTACACCTTC; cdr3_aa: CMVAQGVNYGYTF
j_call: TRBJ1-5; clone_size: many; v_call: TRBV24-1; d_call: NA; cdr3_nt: TGTGCCACCAGTGACAGTGACAGAGCATACAATCAGCCCCAGCATTTT; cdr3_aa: CATSDSDRAYNQPQHF
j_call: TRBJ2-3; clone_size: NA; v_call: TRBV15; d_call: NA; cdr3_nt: TGTGTCACCCGGACAGACCCTAGCACAGATGCGCAGTATTTT; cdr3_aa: CVTRTDPSTDAQYF
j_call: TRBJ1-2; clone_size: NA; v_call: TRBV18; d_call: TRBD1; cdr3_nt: TGTGCCAGCTCACCACCAGCTGTGCAGGGGGCACAGGGCTACACCTTC; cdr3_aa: CASSPPAVQGAQGYTF
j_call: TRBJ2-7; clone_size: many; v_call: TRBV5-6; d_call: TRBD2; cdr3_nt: TGTGCCAGCAGCTTGACTAGCGGAGTAGTTATGAACGAGCAGTACTTC; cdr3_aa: CASSLTSGVVMNEQYF
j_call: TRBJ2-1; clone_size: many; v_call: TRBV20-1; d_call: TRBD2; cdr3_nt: TGCAGTGCTAGAGATGGACTAGCGTGGGCCAATGAGCAGTTCTTC; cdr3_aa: CSARDGLAWANEQFF
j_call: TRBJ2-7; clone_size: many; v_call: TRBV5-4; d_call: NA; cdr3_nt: TGTGCCAGCAGCTTGGAACGGTTCTACGAGCAGTACTTC; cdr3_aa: CASSLERFYEQYF
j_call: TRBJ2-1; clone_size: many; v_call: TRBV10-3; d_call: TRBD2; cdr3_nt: TGTGCCATCAGTGACCCGACTAGCGGGAGAGTCAATGAGCAGTTCTTC; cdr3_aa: CAISDPTSGRVNEQFF
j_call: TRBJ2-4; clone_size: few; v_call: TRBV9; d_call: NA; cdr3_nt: TGTGCCAGCAGCGTGAGTAGGGTCGCAAACATTCAGTCCTTC; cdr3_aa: CASSVSRVANIQSF
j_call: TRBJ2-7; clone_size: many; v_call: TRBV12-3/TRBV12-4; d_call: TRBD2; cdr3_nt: TGTGCCAGCAGTTACCCGAGGGTGAGCGGGACCTACGAGCAGTACTTC; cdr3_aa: CASSYPRVSGTYEQYF
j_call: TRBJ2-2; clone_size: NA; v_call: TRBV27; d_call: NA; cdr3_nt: TGTGCCAGCAGCAACAGGGTTGGTGGGGAGCTGTTTTTT; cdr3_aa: CASSNRVGGELFF
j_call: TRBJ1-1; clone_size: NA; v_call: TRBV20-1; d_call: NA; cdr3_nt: TGCAGTGTATCACAGGCTGTGAACACTGAAGCTGTCTTT; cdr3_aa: CSVSQAVNTEAVF
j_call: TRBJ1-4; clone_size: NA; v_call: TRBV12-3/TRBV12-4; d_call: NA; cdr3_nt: TGTGCCAGCAGTCCTACAGGTGGGAAACTGTTTTTT; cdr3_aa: CASSPTGGKLFF
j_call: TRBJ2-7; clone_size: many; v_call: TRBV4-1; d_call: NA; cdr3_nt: TGCGCCAGCAGCCAAGATTCAGGAACCTACGAGCAGTACTTC; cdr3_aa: CASSQDSGTYEQYF
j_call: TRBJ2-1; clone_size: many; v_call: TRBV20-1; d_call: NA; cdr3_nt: TGCAGTGCTGCCTTTTGGGCAGGTACCAACAATGAGCAGTTCTTC; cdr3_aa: CSAAFWAGTNNEQFF
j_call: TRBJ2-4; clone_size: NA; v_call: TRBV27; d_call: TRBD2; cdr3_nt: TGTGCCAGCAGTTTAGTGGCGGGAGGGCTTATAAACATTCAGTACTTC; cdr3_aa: CASSLVAGGLINIQYF
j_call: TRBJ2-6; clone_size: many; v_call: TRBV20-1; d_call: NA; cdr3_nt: TGCAGTGCTAGAGAGACAGGTACAACTCACTCTGGGGCCAACGTCCTGACTTTC; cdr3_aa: CSARETGTTHSGANVLTF
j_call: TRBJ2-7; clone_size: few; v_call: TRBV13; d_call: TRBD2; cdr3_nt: TGTGCCAGCAGGCTCCGGTGGGTTTGCGGGAGACGCATTTCAATATCCTACGAGCAGTACTTC; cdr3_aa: CASRLRWVCGRRISISYEQYF
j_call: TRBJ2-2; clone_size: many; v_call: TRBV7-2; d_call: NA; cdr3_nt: TGTGCCAGCAGCTTAAGTCCAGGCTCGAACACCGGGGAGCTGTTTTTT; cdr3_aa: CASSLSPGSNTGELFF
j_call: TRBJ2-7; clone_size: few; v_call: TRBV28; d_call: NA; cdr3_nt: TGTGCCAGCTCCGATAGACCCCTCTACGAGCAGTACTTC; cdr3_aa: CASSDRPLYEQYF
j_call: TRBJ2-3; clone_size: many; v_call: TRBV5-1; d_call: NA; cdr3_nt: TGCGCCAGCAGCCTTCAAGCAGAAAAGCGAGATACGCAGTATTTT; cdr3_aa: CASSLQAEKRDTQYF
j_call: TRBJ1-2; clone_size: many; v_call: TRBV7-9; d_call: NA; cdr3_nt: TGTGCCAGCAGCCCCCCGGGCCTCTATGGCTACACCTTC; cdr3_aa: CASSPPGLYGYTF
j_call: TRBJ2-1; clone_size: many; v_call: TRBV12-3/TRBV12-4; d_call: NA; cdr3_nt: TGTGCCAGCAGTTTTCTGAGCAATGAGCAGTTCTTC; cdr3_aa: CASSFLSNEQFF
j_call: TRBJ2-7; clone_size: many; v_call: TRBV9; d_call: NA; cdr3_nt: TGTGCCAGCAGCCACGGAGGAGGGGGAATGTTGTCCGAGCAGTACTTC; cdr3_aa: CASSHGGGGMLSEQYF
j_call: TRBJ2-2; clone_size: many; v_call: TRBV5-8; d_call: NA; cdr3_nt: TGTGCCAGCAGCCTGCAGCAGGGAGTCACCGGGGAGCTGTTTTTT; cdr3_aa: CASSLQQGVTGELFF
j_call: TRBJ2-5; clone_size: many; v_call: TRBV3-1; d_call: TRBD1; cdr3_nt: TGTGCCAGCAGCCCAACAGGGGTCTCGGAGACCCAGTACTTC; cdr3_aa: CASSPTGVSETQYF
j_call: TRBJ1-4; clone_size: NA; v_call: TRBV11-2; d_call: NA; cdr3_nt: TGTGCCAGCAGCCGGCTAGCGGGGCAAGGGGAAAAACTGTTTTTT; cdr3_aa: CASSRLAGQGEKLFF
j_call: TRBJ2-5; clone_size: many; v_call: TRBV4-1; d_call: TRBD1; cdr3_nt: TGCGCCAGCAGCCAAGCGTATCAGGGGGTACAAGAGACCCAGTACTTC; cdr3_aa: CASSQAYQGVQETQYF
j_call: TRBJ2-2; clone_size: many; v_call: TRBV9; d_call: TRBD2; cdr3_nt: TGTGCCAGCAGCACCTCCCCCGGGGGGGGGTACACCGGGGAGCTGTTTTTT; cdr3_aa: CASSTSPGGGYTGELFF
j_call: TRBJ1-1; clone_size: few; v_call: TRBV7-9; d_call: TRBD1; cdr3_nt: TGTGCCAGCAGCTTAGCGAGGACAGGGTGGACTGAAGCTTTCTTT; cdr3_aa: CASSLARTGWTEAFF
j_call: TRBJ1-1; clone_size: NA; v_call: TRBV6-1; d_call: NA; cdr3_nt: TGTGCCAGCAGTGAATTGAACACTGAAGCTTTCTTT; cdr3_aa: CASSELNTEAFF
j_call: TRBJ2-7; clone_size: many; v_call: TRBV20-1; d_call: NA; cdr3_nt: TGCAGTGCTAAACGGGACGGGAGCTCCTACGAGCAGTACTTC; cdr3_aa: CSAKRDGSSYEQYF
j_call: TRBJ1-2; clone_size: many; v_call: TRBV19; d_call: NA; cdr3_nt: TGTGCCAGTAAGGACAGCCTCTATGGCTACACCTTC; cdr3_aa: CASKDSLYGYTF
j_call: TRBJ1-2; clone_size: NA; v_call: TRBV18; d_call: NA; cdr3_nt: TGTGCCAGCTCACCACTAGGAATGGCGCCGTCTAACTATGGCTACACCTTC; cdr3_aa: CASSPLGMAPSNYGYTF
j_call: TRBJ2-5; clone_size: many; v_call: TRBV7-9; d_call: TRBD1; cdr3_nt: TGTGCCAGCAGCCCGGAAAGGGGGCCAGGAGAATACTTC; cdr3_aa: CASSPERGPGEYF
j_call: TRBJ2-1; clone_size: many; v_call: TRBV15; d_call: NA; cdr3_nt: TGTGCCACCAGCAGAGACAACAGGGACAATGAGCAGTTCTTC; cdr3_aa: CATSRDNRDNEQFF
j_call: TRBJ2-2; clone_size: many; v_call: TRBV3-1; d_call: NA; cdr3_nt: TGTGCCAGCAGCGCGACTAGGACCACCGGGGAGCTGTTTTTT; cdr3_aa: CASSATRTTGELFF
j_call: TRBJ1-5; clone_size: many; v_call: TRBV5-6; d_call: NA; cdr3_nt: TGTGCCAGCAGCTTCCGGGGCGGATACAATCAGCCCCAGCATTTT; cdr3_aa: CASSFRGGYNQPQHF
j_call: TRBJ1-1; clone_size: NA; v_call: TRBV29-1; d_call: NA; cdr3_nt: TGCAGCGTTGGTTTTTTTGGCCGTGAAGCTTTCTTT; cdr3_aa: CSVGFFGREAFF
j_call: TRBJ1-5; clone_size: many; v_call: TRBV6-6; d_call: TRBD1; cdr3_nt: TGTGCCAGCAGAGACAGGGGGGACTGGGTGAGCAATCAGCCCCAGCATTTT; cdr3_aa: CASRDRGDWVSNQPQHF
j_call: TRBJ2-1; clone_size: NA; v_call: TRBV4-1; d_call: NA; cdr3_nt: TGCGCCAGCAGCCAGCTAGATCTGTTCTCCTACAATGAGCAGTTCTTC; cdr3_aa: CASSQLDLFSYNEQFF
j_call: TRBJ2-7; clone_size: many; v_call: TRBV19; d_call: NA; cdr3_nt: TGTGCCAGTAAAAGACCCTACGAGCAGTACTTC; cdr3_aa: CASKRPYEQYF
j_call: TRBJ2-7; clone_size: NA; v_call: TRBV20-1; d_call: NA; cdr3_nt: TGCAGTGCTAGAGATCTGGATTGGCAGTCCTTC; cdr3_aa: CSARDLDWQSF